The present entry profiles one TCR beta chain with its context. This sample stems from a study of shared clonotypes between healthy human individuals. The protocol was immunoSEQ multiplex PCR, while the TCRdb copy is restricted to in-frame clones and leaves out a portion. Of about 480,000 clones listed, 60% to 85% are singletons. There are 15 residues in the CDR3. Germline V gene data show CDR1 as SGHVS and CDR2 as FNYEAQ. V shed 4 bases, J shed 4 bases, and the junction held 1 base outside the gene matches. The source material was PBMCs. The rearrangement links TRBV7-6 to TRBJ2-1; TRBD2 matches 13 bases. This TCR was recovered from a woman aged 40 to 50 in good health. Some clones in this sample may be carry-over from other donors' samples. The CDR3 here is CASSSGLAGYNEQFF. The CDR3 region has the DNA TGTGCCAGCAGCTCGGGACTAGCGGGATACAATGAGCAGTTCTTC.